The 25 T cell receptor beta chains reported below all come from one sample, sequenced in a study of blood T cells in healthy people across ages. Primed by a sample-barcoded 5' primer and a J-beta primer mix, a second PCR proceeded for roughly 6 to 12 cycles. TCRdb independently ran MiXCR on the 5' RACE reads; one entry per CDR3 protein. This sample has almost 800,000 distinct CDR3 sequences, with more than 45% found just once. Sequencing was performed on blood. The origin of the receptors is a man aged 30-40 years in good health.

This clonotype was detected only once. The CDR3 sequence is CASSLQDRSTYEQYF. CDR3 DNA: TGTGCCAGCAGCCTACAGGACAGGTCCACCTACGAGCAGTACTTC. The chain is built from TRBV7-8 and TRBJ2-7; TRBD1 agrees at 7 bases. The CDR3 loop spans 15 amino acids. From germline, CDR1 is SGHVS and CDR2 FQNEAQ. J lost 2 bases, V lost 5 bases, and 9 bases had no gene match.

The genes are TRBV7-9 and TRBJ2-3, with TRBD1 as a possible D gene (5 bases). Trimming removed 4 bases at V and 1 base at J, with 18 bases between. Germline-derived CDR1 and CDR2 are SEHNR and FQNEAQ (reference sequence). The CDR3 covers 17 residues. The CDR3 protein is CASSSSRARARTDTQYF. The DNA of the CDR3 is TGTGCCAGCAGCTCAAGCAGGGCCAGGGCACGCACAGATACGCAGTATTTT. Based on the CDR3 plus reference TRBV7-9 and TRBJ2-3, the full variable domain is DTGVSQNPRHKITKRGQNVTFRCDPISEHNRLYWYRQTLGQGPEFLTYFQNEAQLEKSRLLSDRFSAERPKGSFSTLEIQRTEQGDSAMYLCASSSSRARARTDTQYFGPGTRLTVL.

V usage is TRBV4-1 and J usage is TRBJ1-1, with D possibly matching TRBD1 (5 bases). V shed 6 bases and J shed 2 bases, with 13 bases lying between them. The CDR3 covers 14 residues. CDR1 is MGHRA, CDR2 YSYEKL, per germline. The CDR3 DNA follows: TGCGCCAGCAGGGGGACGTTGAAAAACACTGAAGCTTTCTTT. Translated: CASRGTLKNTEAFF.

The V call is TRBV14, the J call TRBJ2-5, with a weak D call TRBD1 (5 bases). Per the germline V gene, CDR1 is SGHDN and CDR2 is FVKESK. V lost 2 bases, J lost 4 bases, and 14 bases lay in between. The CDR3 runs to 15 residues. The CDR3 loop is CASSQTGFRRETQYF. For the CDR3, the DNA is TGTGCCAGCAGCCAAACAGGATTCAGGAGAGAGACCCAGTACTTC.

At least ten counts were recorded for this clonotype. The chain combines TRBV7-2 with TRBJ2-1, with D perhaps assigned TRBD1 or TRBD2 (5 bases each). This CDR3 comprises 14 residues. The ends were cut back, 10 bases at V and 1 base at J, with 14 bases in the middle. Germline assignment: CDR1 SGHTA and CDR2 FQGNSA. As DNA, the CDR3 is TGTGCCACCGACCGGGACGGATCCTACAATGAGCAGTTCTTC. It yields the protein CATDRDGSYNEQFF.

Regarding this clonotype: At one boundary the junction diverges from the germline segment, which might be a read error. The chain couples TRBV4-3 to TRBJ1-5; D is ambiguous. The CDR3 consists of 16 residues. Looked up from germline, CDR1 is LGHNA and CDR2 is YSLEER. The CDR3 loop is CTSSQDTGNSNQPQHF. The CDR3 DNA follows: TGCACCAGCAGCCAAGATACCGGGAATAGCAATCAGCCCCAGCATTTT.

This clonotype was observed a handful of times. The chain combines TRBV20-1 with TRBJ1-5; TRBD1 matches at 9 bases. This CDR3 has 14 residues. V lost 5 bases to trimming and J lost 4 bases; unmatched junction nucleotides: 6. Germline V gene sequence: CDR1 DFQATT, CDR2 SNEGSKA (reference sequence). CDR3 region: CSAGTGLSNQPQHF. The CDR3 nucleotides are TGCAGTGCTGGGACAGGGTTAAGTAATCAGCCCCAGCATTTT.

The chain joins TRBV7-8 to TRBJ2-3; 10 bases align to TRBD2. With V trimmed by 0 bases and J by 3 bases, 3 bases remained unmatched. From germline, CDR1 is SGHVS and CDR2 FQNEAQ. CDR3 length: 16 amino acids. The CDR3, as DNA: TGTGCCAGCAGCTTAGCCCTAGCGGGGGTTACAGATACGCAGTATTTT. Translation: CASSLALAGVTDTQYF.

This clonotype showed up just a few times. The gene calls are TRBV12-3 or TRBV12-4 and TRBJ2-1; D might be TRBD2 (5 bases). Trimming pared 6 bases from V and 0 bases from J, leaving 9 bases between. The CDR3 loop spans 14 amino acids. Here the CDR3 reads CASSLALSYNEQFF. The CDR3 region has the DNA TGTGCCAGCAGCCTAGCCCTCTCCTACAATGAGCAGTTCTTC.

The chain recombines TRBV9 with TRBJ2-7; 9 positions match TRBD1. This CDR3 comprises 16 residues. The germline V gene encodes CDR1 SGDLS and CDR2 YYNGEE. Trimming took 0 bases from V and 3 from J; bases not matched to a gene: 7. The CDR3 loop is CASSVGPRTGDYEQYF. CDR3 coding DNA: TGTGCCAGCAGCGTAGGACCGCGGACAGGGGACTACGAGCAGTACTTC.

V gene TRBV10-3 combines with J gene TRBJ1-6, with TRBD1 identical over 10 bases. The CDR3 runs to 14 residues. Germline assignment: CDR1 ENHRY and CDR2 SYGVKD. V shed 10 bases, J shed 9 bases, and the junction held 9 bases outside the gene matches. CDR3 sequence (DNA): TGTGCCAGCACGACCGGGACAGGGGTTTCACCCCTCCACTTT. It yields the protein CASTTGTGVSPLHF.

The rearrangement links TRBV28 to TRBJ2-4; D might be TRBD1 (6 bases). The CDR3 has 15 residues. With 4 bases removed from V and 3 bases from J, the gap between germline ends came to 13 bases. The germline V gene has CDR1 MDHEN and CDR2 SYDVKM. The CDR3 sequence: CASSSVQGNKNIQYF. CDR3 in DNA: TGTGCCAGCAGTTCGGTACAGGGTAACAAAAACATTCAGTACTTC.

Comment on this clonotype: Mismatch with germline at one junction end may stem from a read error. The chain combines TRBV7-7 with TRBJ2-1, with TRBD2 matching 10 bases. This CDR3 region has 15 residues. Germline values: CDR1 SSHAT, CDR2 FNYEAQ (reference sequence). In nucleotides, the CDR3 is TGTGCTAGCAGTGTTGGACTAGCGGAATACAATGAGCAGTTCTTC. Translated, it gives CASSVGLAEYNEQFF. Using reference TRBV7-7 and TRBJ2-1 for the parts outside the CDR3, the full variable domain is GAGVSQSPRYKVTKRGQDVTLRCDPISSHATLYWYQQALGQGPEFLTYFNYEAQPDKSGLPSDRFSAERPEGSISTLTIQRTEQRDSAMYRCASSVGLAEYNEQFFGPGTRLTVL.

The rearrangement links TRBV7-8 to TRBJ2-3; tentatively, D is TRBD2 (7 bases). The germline V and J ends were trimmed by 7 bases and 4 bases, with 18 bases remaining between them. The CDR3 consists of 15 residues. The germline gives CDR1 SGHVS, CDR2 FQNEAQ. CDR3: CASTLNGGAADTQYF. The CDR3 DNA follows: TGTGCCAGCACACTCAATGGGGGGGCCGCAGATACGCAGTATTTT.

This clonotype was detected only a few times. The rearrangement joins TRBV3-1 to TRBJ2-5; possibly TRBD2 for D (6 bases). The J call may be in error: the DNA end matches TRBJ2-7 better. CDR1 is LGHDT and CDR2 is YNNKEL in the germline V gene (reference sequence). The CDR3 is 13 residues long. The CDR3 bases are TGTGCCAGCAGCCGGGACTTAACCTACGAGCAGTACTTC. The encoded protein is CASSRDLTYEQYF.

This chain links TRBV10-3 with TRBJ1-1, with a weak D call TRBD1 (5 bases). V lost 5 bases and J lost 1, with 8 bases in between. The CDR3 consists of 13 residues. Germline V gives CDR1 ENHRY, CDR2 SYGVKD. CDR3 bases: TGTGCCATCAGTAAGACAGCGAACACTGAAGCTTTCTTT. Amino acid sequence: CAISKTANTEAFF.

The chain links TRBV5-1 to TRBJ2-7; 7 positions match TRBD2. After removal of 0 bases from V and 4 bases from J, the junction contained 10 bases not matched to a gene. CDR1 is SGHRS and CDR2 is YFSETQ in the germline V gene. This CDR3 is 16 amino acids long. The CDR3 DNA sequence: TGCGCCAGCAGCTTGGCCGGGGGGATAGATGATTACGAGCAGTACTTC. It specifies CASSLAGGIDDYEQYF.

This clonotype was counted only a few times. V gene TRBV27 combines with J gene TRBJ2-3; 10 nucleotides agree with TRBD2. Germline lookup yields CDR1 MNHEY and CDR2 SMNVEV (reference sequence). The J segment lost 5 bases and the V segment lost 5 bases, leaving 7 bases of the junction unmatched. CDR3 size: 15 residues. The CDR3 nucleotides are TGTGCCAGCAGTCCTCTAGCGGGAGTGGGAGATACGCAGTATTTT. Its translation: CASSPLAGVGDTQYF.

The chain couples TRBV18 to TRBJ2-4; 8 bases line up with TRBD2. V lost 5 bases and J lost 13; bases outside the gene matches: 10. There are 13 residues in the CDR3. CDR1 and CDR2 from the germline V gene are KGHSH and LQKENI. CDR3 region: CASSADGGAEQYF. In DNA form, the CDR3 reads TGTGCCAGCTCAGCGGACGGGGGGGCAGAGCAGTACTTC.

The chain has TRBV6-1 and TRBJ2-5, with 9 bases fitting TRBD2. V was pared by 6 bases and J by 2 bases, with 4 bases of the junction left unmatched. Germline V gives CDR1 MNHNS, CDR2 SASEGT. There are 14 residues in the CDR3. This CDR3 reads CASRSLAGQETQYF. The DNA of the CDR3 is TGTGCCAGCAGATCCCTAGCGGGGCAAGAGACCCAGTACTTC.

This clonotype has more than one count but fewer than ten. This chain links TRBV6-5 with TRBJ1-2; unclear D gene. The V end lost 0 bases, the J end lost 4 bases, and 9 bases lay between the germline ends. This CDR3 region has 14 residues. Germline loops: CDR1 MNHEY, CDR2 SVGAGI. CDR3 sequence (DNA): TGTGCCAGCAGTTACTCAGGTCGTGGCTATGGCTACACCTTC. Protein: CASSYSGRGYGYTF.

The chain uses TRBV25-1 and TRBJ2-2, with D hard to call. The V end lost 4 bases, the J end lost 5 bases, and 8 bases lay between the germline ends. The CDR3 is 13 amino acids. The V gene's germline CDR1 is MGHDK and CDR2 SYGVNS. The CDR3, as DNA: TGTGCCAGCAGTGGTCAGAGAACCGGGGAGCTGTTTTTT. It translates to CASSGQRTGELFF.

The gene calls are TRBV10-3 and TRBJ2-1; D unresolved. The CDR3 sequence is 17 residues long. Trimming took off 3 bases at V and 5 bases at J, with 20 bases between the two ends. Per the germline V gene, CDR1 is ENHRY and CDR2 is SYGVKD. CDR3 amino acids: CAISDPFARIVDNEQFF. CDR3 sequence (DNA): TGTGCCATCAGTGACCCCTTCGCTCGCATCGTCGACAATGAGCAGTTCTTC.

The CDR3 protein is CASSPRTRSTDTQYF. The CDR3 coding sequence is TGTGCCAGCAGCCCCAGGACTAGAAGCACAGATACGCAGTATTTT. The chain has TRBV28 and TRBJ2-3, with 7 positions matching TRBD2. The CDR3 has 15 residues. Germline CDR1 MDHEN, CDR2 SYDVKM. Trimming removed 6 bases from V and 0 bases from J; junction bases left unmatched: 6.

The V call is TRBV4-2, the J call TRBJ2-1, with TRBD2 identical over 11 bases. J lost 8 bases, V lost 4 bases, and 16 bases had no gene match. Germline values: CDR1 LGHNA, CDR2 YNFKEQ. There are 18 residues in the CDR3. CDR3 nucleotides: TGTGCCAGCAGCCTTCAAAATCTAGCGGGAGGTCAAGGCGATGAGCAGTTCTTC. It translates to CASSLQNLAGGQGDEQFF.